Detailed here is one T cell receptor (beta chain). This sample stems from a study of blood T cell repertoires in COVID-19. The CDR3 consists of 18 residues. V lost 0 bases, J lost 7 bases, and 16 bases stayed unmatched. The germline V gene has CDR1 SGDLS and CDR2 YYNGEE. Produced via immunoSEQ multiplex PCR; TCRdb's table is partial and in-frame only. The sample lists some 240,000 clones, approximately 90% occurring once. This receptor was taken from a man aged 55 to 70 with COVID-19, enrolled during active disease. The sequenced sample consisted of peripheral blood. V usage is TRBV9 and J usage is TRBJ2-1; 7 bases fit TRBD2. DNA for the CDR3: TGTGCCAGCAGCGTAGCTGGGGCTAGCGGCCTCCCCGGGAATGAGCAGTTCTTC. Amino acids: CASSVAGASGLPGNEQFF.